The clone carrying this TCR beta chain was seen more than once but under ten times. No antigen is known for it. Among all donors, each was a healthy Caucasian. This record comes from a study of identical twins. CDR3 length: 17 residues. V lost 5 bases to trimming and J lost 2 bases; unmatched junction nucleotides: 12. Germline V CDR1 and CDR2: SGHAT, FQNNGV. TCRdb reanalysed the 5' RACE reads using MiXCR and keeps one entry per CDR3 protein. Altogether 260,000 or so distinct CDR3 sequences are present, 7.5% being singletons, with the ten largest covering more than 5%. Study-wide points: While abundant cord blood beta clonotypes carried fewer insertions, memory repertoires showed no such pattern.

The sample was also linked to a second study, of yellow fever vaccine responses in identical twins.

The sample was CD8+ T cells sorted from blood. V gene TRBV11-2 combines with J gene TRBJ2-1, with TRBD1 matching 7 bases. This sequence was found in a woman between 18 and 30 years old in good health. In DNA, the CDR3 is TGTGCCAGCAGCGCAGACTCCTACAGGGGCACCTACAATGAGCAGTTCTTC. Translating gives CASSADSYRGTYNEQFF.